The 12 T cell receptor beta chains below all came from one sample that was sequenced in a study of blood T cell repertoires in COVID-19. The table came from immunoSEQ multiplex PCR; TCRdb's copy has only in-frame clones and leaves some out. The data contain 170,000 or so clones, 88% of them seen just once; the ten biggest clones take up around 6.7%. Sequencing used PBMCs or T cells enriched from blood (not recorded which). These receptors were collected from a woman aged 45-65 years who had recovered from COVID-19.

The chain couples TRBV6-5 to TRBJ1-2; 7 positions agree with TRBD1. The CDR3 covers 13 residues. J gave up 4 bases and V 5 bases, and 4 bases lay outside the gene matches. CDR1 and CDR2 from the germline V gene are MNHEY and SVGAGI. CDR3 nucleotide sequence: TGTGCCAGCAGTCGGGACAGCATCTATGGCTACACCTTC. Translated, it gives CASSRDSIYGYTF.

The CDR3 protein is CASSLANGGGDLQETQYF. CDR3 in DNA: TGTGCCAGCAGCTTAGCGAACGGCGGGGGGGACCTCCAAGAGACCCAGTACTTC. The chain has TRBV7-2 and TRBJ2-5; 9 bases are a match to TRBD2. The CDR3 spans 18 residues. Germline V gives CDR1 SGHTA, CDR2 FQGNSA. V trimming: 0 bases; J trimming: 1 base; junction bases outside the gene matches: 9. Complete variable domain (other parts from reference TRBV7-2 and TRBJ2-5): GAGVSQSPSNKVTEKGKDVELRCDPISGHTALYWYRQSLGQGLEFLIYFQGNSAPDKSGLPSDRFSAERTGGSVSTLTIQRTQQEDSAVYLCASSLANGGGDLQETQYFGPGTRLLVL.

This chain links TRBV6-5 with TRBJ1-3; D call uncertain. V lost 5 bases, J lost 2 bases, and 13 bases lay in between. Germline V gene data show CDR1 as MNHEY and CDR2 as SVGAGI. The CDR3 spans 15 residues. CDR3 coding DNA: TGTGCCAGCAGTCCTTTTGAGCCCCCTGGAAACACCATATATTTT. This codes for CASSPFEPPGNTIYF.

The CDR3 bases are TGTGCCAGTAGCAGTTACGGGACAGGGAGCCTAAATAGCAATCAGCCCCAGCATTTT. Its translation: CASSSYGTGSLNSNQPQHF. This sequence joins TRBV19 and TRBJ1-5, with 9 bases matching TRBD1. V lost 6 bases and J lost 0; bases outside the gene matches: 15. Germline assignment: CDR1 LNHDA and CDR2 SQIVND (reference sequence). This CDR3 is built from 19 residues.

The genes are TRBV4-3 and TRBJ1-2; weak D call: TRBD1 (6 bases). From germline, CDR1 is LGHNA and CDR2 YSLEER. The V end lost 3 bases, the J end lost 0 bases, and 17 bases lay between the germline ends. CDR3 length: 17 amino acids. The CDR3 region is CASSHGRGGQTNYGYTF. The CDR3 coding sequence is TGCGCCAGCAGCCATGGGAGGGGAGGACAGACTAACTATGGCTACACCTTC.

This clone showed up just once. CDR3 sequence (DNA): TGCGCCAGCAGCCAAATGGACACATTTAACTATGGCTACACCTTC. It specifies CASSQMDTFNYGYTF. The chain has TRBV4-1 and TRBJ1-2; maybe TRBD1 (5 bases). The length of the CDR3 is 15 residues. The V end was cut by 2 bases, the J end by 1 base, with 11 bases between. The germline gives CDR1 MGHRA, CDR2 YSYEKL.

The chain has TRBV9 and TRBJ2-3; 14 nucleotides match TRBD2. Trimming at V came to 0 bases and at J to 6 bases, leaving 9 bases not matched to a gene. Germline V lookup: CDR1 SGDLS, CDR2 YYNGEE. The CDR3 totals 18 residues. CDR3 coding DNA: TGTGCCAGCAGCGTAGCTCGACTAGCGGGGGGGCCAGGGGATACGCAGTATTTT. Its translation: CASSVARLAGGPGDTQYF. The variable domain in full, with the rest retrieved from reference TRBV9 and TRBJ2-3, is DSGVTQTPKHLITATGQRVTLRCSPRSGDLSVYWYQQSLDQGLQFLIQYYNGEERAKGNILERFSAQQFPDLHSELNLSSLELGDSALYFCASSVARLAGGPGDTQYFGPGTRLTVL.

This chain joins TRBV30 and TRBJ1-4; D is unresolved. Germline-derived CDR1 and CDR2 are GTSNPN and SVGIG (reference sequence). This CDR3 region has 13 residues. V shed 4 bases and J shed 6 bases, with 12 bases lying between them. This CDR3 reads CAWTPSRDEKLFF. The DNA of the CDR3 is TGTGCCTGGACCCCAAGCCGGGATGAAAAACTGTTTTTT. The variable domain in full, completed from reference TRBV30 and TRBJ1-4, reads SQTIHQWPATLVQPVGSPLSLECTVEGTSNPNLYWYRQAAGRGLQLLFYSVGIGQISSEVPQNLSASRPQDRQFILSSKKLLLSDSGFYLCAWTPSRDEKLFFGSGTQLSVL.

This chain connects TRBV5-5 to TRBJ1-1; D ambiguous. Germline CDR1 reads SGHKS; CDR2 reads YYEKEE (reference sequence). Deletions cut 5 bases from V and 3 bases from J, with 14 bases between. This CDR3 comprises 14 residues. The CDR3 sequence: CASRYNTVDTEAFF. CDR3 nucleotide sequence: TGTGCCAGCAGATATAACACAGTAGACACTGAAGCTTTCTTT. The full variable domain, completed using reference TRBV5-5 and TRBJ1-1, is DAGVTQSPTHLIKTRGQQVTLRCSPISGHKSVSWYQQVLGQGPQFIFQYYEKEERGRGNFPDRFSARQFPNYSSELNVNALLLGDSALYLCASRYNTVDTEAFFGQGTRLTVV.

The chain is built from TRBV12-3 or TRBV12-4 and TRBJ2-5; D not resolved. There are 12 residues in the CDR3. The germline V and J ends were trimmed by 2 bases and 4 bases, with 5 bases remaining between them. CDR3: CASSLFRETQYF. Here the CDR3 DNA reads TGTGCCAGCAGTTTATTTAGAGAGACCCAGTACTTC.

This clone was seen a handful of times. The chain is built from TRBV7-9 and TRBJ2-5, with TRBD2 matching 11 bases. CDR1 is SEHNR and CDR2 is FQNEAQ in the germline V gene (reference sequence). CDR3 length: 16 amino acids. Trimming at V came to 3 bases and at J to 0 bases, leaving 3 bases not matched to a gene. The CDR3 DNA reads TGTGCCAGCAGCTTCAGGACTAGCGGGTACCAAGAGACCCAGTACTTC. It specifies CASSFRTSGYQETQYF.

The rearrangement joins TRBV12-5 to TRBJ2-3; TRBD1 matches at 9 bases. With V trimmed by 3 bases and J by 1 base, 8 bases remained unmatched. The CDR3 runs to 17 residues. Per germline, CDR1 LGHNT and CDR2 FRNRAP. The CDR3, as DNA: TGTGCTAGTGGTTTAGGCCTACAGGGGGCCGGCACAGATACGCAGTATTTT. Its protein is CASGLGLQGAGTDTQYF.